What follows is one T cell receptor (beta chain) and its context. The antigen remains unidentified. The authors amplified TCR beta CDR3 regions, and they did so from RNA transcripts for repertoire sequencing. Second-round multiplex PCR followed a first-round RT-PCR using HTBI primers. TCRdb re-derived calls from the multiplex PCR reads in MiXCR, one entry per CDR3 protein. The repertoire holds almost 750,000 distinct CDR3 sequences, with 35% to 50% as singletons. This sample stems from a study of Graves' ophthalmopathy and Graves' hyperthyroidism. Study conclusions and caveats: Ophthalmopathy was separated from stable hyperthyroidism by a 13-signature model with roughly 91% sensitivity and 75% to 83% specificity. Among thyroid clonotypes expanded above 0.001 frequency, most also appeared in blood. Forecasting of ophthalmopathy progression by the model achieved about 69% sensitivity and around 72% specificity.

Per the germline V gene, CDR1 is SGHDT and CDR2 is YYEEEE. Trimming took 6 bases from V and 0 from J, leaving 16 bases between them. The CDR3 has 15 residues. Sequencing was done on a sample of peripheral blood. The receptor comes from an adult man with Graves' ophthalmopathy. V usage is TRBV5-6 and J usage is TRBJ2-7; possibly TRBD1 for D (6 bases). CDR3 nucleotides: TGTGCCAGCACCGAAATGGGGGCAGCCTCCTACGAGCAGTACTTC. Translation gives CASTEMGAASYEQYF.